This TCR beta chain is drawn from a study of control samples from healthy donors and cancer patients. Assay: immunoSEQ multiplex PCR; the TCRdb copy retains only in-frame clones and omits some. The table has approximately 30,000 clones, 80% to 90% seen once. Germline assignment: CDR1 MDHEN and CDR2 SYDVKM. CDR3 length: 14 amino acids. J is TRBJ2-2 and V is TRBV28; the match to TRBD2 covers 11 bases. The clonotype was recovered from a woman aged 40-49 years with lung cancer. The sequenced material came from PBMCs. CDR3: CAVLAGDATGELFF. In DNA, the CDR3 is TGTGCAGTACTAGCGGGGGACGCCACCGGGGAGCTGTTTTTT.